What follows are 20 T cell receptor beta chains derived from one specimen sequenced in a study of blood T cells in healthy people across ages. Primers used in a second PCR of roughly 6 to 12 cycles were a sample-barcoded 5' primer and a J-beta primer mix. One entry per CDR3 protein results from TCRdb running MiXCR on the 5' RACE reads. This sample carries about 800,000 distinct CDR3 sequences, roughly 60% of them seen once, and the ten largest clones take around 20%. The sequenced sample was blood. These receptors all come from a man aged 30 to 39 in good health.

The chain is built from TRBV10-3 and TRBJ2-7, with 8 bases identical to TRBD2. V lost 6 bases to trimming and J lost 2 bases; unmatched junction nucleotides: 3. The CDR3 extends over 13 amino acids. The germline gives CDR1 ENHRY, CDR2 SYGVKD. The DNA of the CDR3 is TGTGCCATCAGCGCGGGGGGTACCTACGAGCAGTACTTC. Translated: CAISAGGTYEQYF.

The CDR3 DNA reads TGCAGTGCTAGAGATCTCGGGGTCACAGATACGCAGTATTTT. Translating gives CSARDLGVTDTQYF. V gene TRBV20-1 combines with J gene TRBJ2-3, with D tentatively TRBD2 (5 bases). Germline assignment: CDR1 DFQATT and CDR2 SNEGSKA (reference sequence). V was cut by 0 bases and J by 2 bases, with 9 bases left in between. This CDR3 contains 14 residues.

This chain joins TRBV7-8 and TRBJ2-1; D unclear. From germline, CDR1 is SGHVS and CDR2 FQNEAQ. CDR3 size: 16 residues. Trimming removed 3 bases at V and 1 base at J, with 13 bases between. The CDR3 DNA is TGTGCCAGCAGCTTTCTGTCCGAGTGGTCCTACAATGAGCAGTTCTTC. Protein sequence: CASSFLSEWSYNEQFF.

The table lists this clonotype with a few counts. The chain links TRBV2 to TRBJ2-1; no firm D call. V was cut by 4 bases and J by 2 bases, with 18 bases left in between. This CDR3 region has 17 residues. Germline CDR1 reads SNHLY; CDR2 reads FYNNEI. CDR3 sequence reads: CASSVSPWGGTYNEQFF. In DNA form, the CDR3 reads TGTGCCAGCAGTGTAAGCCCCTGGGGTGGCACCTACAATGAGCAGTTCTTC. The entire variable domain, with the rest obtained from reference TRBV2 and TRBJ2-1, is as follows: EPEVTQTPSHQVTQMGQEVILRCVPISNHLYFYWYRQILGQKVEFLVSFYNNEISEKSEIFDDQFSVERPDGSNFTLKIRSTKLEDSAMYFCASSVSPWGGTYNEQFFGPGTRLTVL.

To note about this clonotype: A much larger clonotype is one base distant, so this may be a read error. CDR3 amino acids: CAGSPIAGGRGNEQYF. DNA for the CDR3: TGTGCCGGCAGCCCTATAGCGGGAGGCAGAGGAAATGAGCAGTACTTC. The chain employs TRBV7-8 and TRBJ2-5, with 10 bases lining up with TRBD2. Germline V gives CDR1 SGHVS, CDR2 FQNEAQ. This CDR3 comprises 16 residues.

The V call is TRBV20-1, the J call TRBJ2-7; TRBD1 agrees at 12 bases. In germline, CDR1 is DFQATT, CDR2 SNEGSKA (reference sequence). Germline trimming cut 3 bases from V and 6 bases from J; bases unmatched to any gene: 3. The CDR3 is 13 residues long. The CDR3 spells CSASRDRGREQYF. CDR3 sequence (DNA): TGCAGTGCTAGCAGGGACAGGGGGCGCGAGCAGTACTTC.

In its sample, this clonotype was seen many times. V usage is TRBV12-3 or TRBV12-4 and J usage is TRBJ2-1; maybe TRBD2 (5 bases). V was pared by 3 bases and J by 11 bases, with 11 bases between. The CDR3 length is 12 residues. As DNA, the CDR3 is TGTGCCAGCAGTTTCATGAGGGTTAAGCAGTTCTTC. It specifies CASSFMRVKQFF.

The genes are TRBV7-2 and TRBJ2-5; 8 bases align to TRBD2. Trimming cost V 5 bases and J 7 bases; bases outside gene matches: 9. This CDR3 region has 14 residues. CDR1 is SGHTA, CDR2 FQGNSA, per germline. CDR3 sequence reads: CASSQRGSGATQYF. For the CDR3, the DNA is TGTGCCAGCAGCCAGCGGGGTAGCGGGGCGACCCAGTACTTC.

The chain uses TRBV20-1 and TRBJ1-2; 7 bases line up with TRBD1. In germline, CDR1 is DFQATT, CDR2 SNEGSKA (reference sequence). The CDR3 length is 14 residues. V shed 7 bases, J shed 2 bases, and the junction held 10 bases outside the gene matches. In nucleotides, the CDR3 is TGCAGTGTCCACCCTTTGGACAGGAACTATGGCTACACCTTC. Its translation: CSVHPLDRNYGYTF.

The gene calls are TRBV6-1 and TRBJ2-5; possible D gene TRBD2, 5 bases. The ends were cut back, 1 base at V and 1 base at J, with 7 bases in the middle. The CDR3 totals 14 residues. Germline V gene sequence: CDR1 MNHNS, CDR2 SASEGT. This chain's CDR3 is CASSEGRTQETQYF. DNA of the CDR3: TGTGCCAGCAGTGAAGGGAGGACCCAAGAGACCCAGTACTTC.

This clonotype has only a few counts. V gene TRBV7-2 combines with J gene TRBJ2-7, with 8 bases lining up with TRBD2. Per the germline V gene, CDR1 is SGHTA and CDR2 is FQGNSA. After removal of 7 bases from V and 0 bases from J, the junction contained 5 bases not matched to a gene. The CDR3 runs 14 residues. As DNA, the CDR3 is TGTGCCAGCACACCTAGCGGGTCCTCCTACGAGCAGTACTTC. Amino acids: CASTPSGSSYEQYF.

This rearrangement joins TRBV5-1 to TRBJ1-2; maybe TRBD1 (5 bases). With 4 bases removed from V and 4 bases from J, the gap between germline ends came to 14 bases. CDR3 length: 14 residues. Germline V CDR1 and CDR2: SGHRS, YFSETQ. The CDR3 spells CASSINLDSYGYTF. The DNA of the CDR3 is TGCGCCAGCAGCATAAATCTTGACAGCTATGGCTACACCTTC.

The chain employs TRBV20-1 and TRBJ2-3, with 11 bases that match TRBD2. Germline V gives CDR1 DFQATT, CDR2 SNEGSKA (reference sequence). The CDR3 consists of 15 residues. Losses at the gene ends were 3 bases for V and 4 bases for J; bases not matched to a gene: 6. CDR3: CSASKGLADADTQYF. As DNA, the CDR3 is TGCAGTGCTAGCAAGGGACTAGCGGACGCAGATACGCAGTATTTT.

The gene calls are TRBV28 and TRBJ2-7, with D possibly matching TRBD2 (6 bases). The ends were cut back, 4 bases at V and 4 bases at J, with 14 bases in the middle. Germline lookup yields CDR1 MDHEN and CDR2 SYDVKM. CDR3 length equals 14 residues. For the CDR3, the DNA is TGTGCCAGCAGTTCTCCCGGACTACTATACGAGCAGTACTTC. Translated, it gives CASSSPGLLYEQYF.

Concerning this clonotype itself: One base away lies a much larger clone, so this may be a sequencing read error. This chain joins TRBV21-1 and TRBJ2-3. TRBV21-1 is marked as a pseudogene. There are 13 residues in the CDR3. CDR3 bases: TGTGCCAGCAGCAAAGCCCCCACAGATACGCAGTATTTT. Its protein product is CASSKAPTDTQYF.

The V gene is TRBV20-1, the J gene TRBJ2-3; 8 nucleotides agree with TRBD1. V lost 0 bases to trimming and J lost 4 bases; unmatched junction nucleotides: 6. CDR1 is DFQATT, CDR2 SNEGSKA, per germline (reference sequence). CDR3 size: 15 residues. Here the CDR3 reads CSARDAGGTADTQYF. The CDR3 DNA follows: TGCAGTGCTAGAGATGCAGGGGGCACGGCAGATACGCAGTATTTT.

This clonotype was picked up one time. The rearrangement joins TRBV18 to TRBJ2-4; maybe TRBD2 (6 bases). Germline-derived CDR1 and CDR2 are KGHSH and LQKENI. The CDR3 sequence is 15 residues long. V was cut by 8 bases and J by 13 bases, with 27 bases left in between. CDR3 sequence (DNA): TGTGCCAGCCCTCGGGAGAGTGGGAGAGTGGAAGAGCAGTACTTC. It translates to CASPRESGRVEEQYF.

The chain has TRBV9 and TRBJ1-1; TRBD1 aligns across 9 bases. V was clipped by 4 bases and J by 9 bases; unmatched bases: 7. Germline loops: CDR1 SGDLS, CDR2 YYNGEE. CDR3 length: 13 residues. The CDR3 nucleotides read TGTGCCAGCAGCCCGCGGACAGGGGAAAAAGCTTTCTTT. It encodes CASSPRTGEKAFF.

The chain links TRBV12-3 or TRBV12-4 to TRBJ1-4; 7 bases are shared with TRBD1. The CDR3 runs to 12 residues. V trimming: 7 bases; J trimming: 8 bases; junction bases outside the gene matches: 4. The CDR3 DNA sequence: TGTGCCAGCAAACAGGGGAGGGAAAAACTGTTTTTT. Protein product: CASKQGREKLFF.

A few counts support this clonotype. This sequence joins TRBV7-2 and TRBJ2-1; D not resolved. V was clipped by 4 bases and J by 5 bases, with 9 bases between them. Germline CDR1 SGHTA, CDR2 FQGNSA. This CDR3 comprises 13 residues. The DNA for the CDR3 is TGTGCCAGCAGCTCCGGGTGGGACAATGAGCAGTTCTTC. Its protein product is CASSSGWDNEQFF.